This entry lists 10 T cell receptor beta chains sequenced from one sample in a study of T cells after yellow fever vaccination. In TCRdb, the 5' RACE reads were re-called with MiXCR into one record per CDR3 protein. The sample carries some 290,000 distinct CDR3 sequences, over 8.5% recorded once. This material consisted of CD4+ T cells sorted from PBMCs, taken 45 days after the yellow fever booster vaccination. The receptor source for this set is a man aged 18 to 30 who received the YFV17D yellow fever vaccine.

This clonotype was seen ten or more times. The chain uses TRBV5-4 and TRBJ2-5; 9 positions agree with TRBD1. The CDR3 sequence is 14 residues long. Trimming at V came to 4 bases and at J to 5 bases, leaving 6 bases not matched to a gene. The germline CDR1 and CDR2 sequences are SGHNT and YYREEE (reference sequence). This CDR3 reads CASSLQGAGETQYF. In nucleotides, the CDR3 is TGTGCCAGCAGCCTACAGGGGGCTGGGGAGACCCAGTACTTC. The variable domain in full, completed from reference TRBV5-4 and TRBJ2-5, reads ETGVTQSPTHLIKTRGQQVTLRCSSQSGHNTVSWYQQALGQGPQFIFQYYREEENGRGNFPPRFSGLQFPNYSSELNVNALELDDSALYLCASSLQGAGETQYFGPGTRLLVL.

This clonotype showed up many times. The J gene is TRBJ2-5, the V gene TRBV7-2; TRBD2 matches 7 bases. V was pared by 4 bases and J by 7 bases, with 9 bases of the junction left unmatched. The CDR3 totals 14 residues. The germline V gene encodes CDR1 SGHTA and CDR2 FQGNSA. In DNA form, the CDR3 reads TGTGCCAGCAGCTCCGGGGACTCGGGGGGGACCCAGTACTTC. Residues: CASSSGDSGGTQYF.

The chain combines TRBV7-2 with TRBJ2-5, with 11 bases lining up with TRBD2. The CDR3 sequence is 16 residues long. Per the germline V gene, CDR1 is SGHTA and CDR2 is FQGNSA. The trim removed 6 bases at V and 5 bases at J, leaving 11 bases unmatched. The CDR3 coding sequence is TGTGCCAGCAGTTTAACCCTAGCGGGGGGAGGGGAGACCCAGTACTTC. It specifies CASSLTLAGGGETQYF.

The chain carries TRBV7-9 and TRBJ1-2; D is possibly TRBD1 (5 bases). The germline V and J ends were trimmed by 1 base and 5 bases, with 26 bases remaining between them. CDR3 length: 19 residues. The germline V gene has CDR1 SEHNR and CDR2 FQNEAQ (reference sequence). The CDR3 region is CASSLVLSGVRPPSYGYTF. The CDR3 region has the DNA TGTGCCAGCAGCTTAGTACTCTCGGGGGTCCGCCCCCCCTCTTATGGCTACACCTTC.

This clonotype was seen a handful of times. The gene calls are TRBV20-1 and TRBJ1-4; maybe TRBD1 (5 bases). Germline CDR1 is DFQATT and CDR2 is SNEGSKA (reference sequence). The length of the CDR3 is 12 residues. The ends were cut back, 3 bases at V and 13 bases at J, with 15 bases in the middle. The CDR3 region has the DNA TGCAGTGCTAGGGACCTCGAAGGGACACTGTTTTTT. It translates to CSARDLEGTLFF.

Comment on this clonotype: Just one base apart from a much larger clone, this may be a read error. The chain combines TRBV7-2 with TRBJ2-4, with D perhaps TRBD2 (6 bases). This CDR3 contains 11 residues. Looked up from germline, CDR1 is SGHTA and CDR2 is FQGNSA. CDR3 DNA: TGTGCGGGAGGCGGGGTGAACATTCAGGACTTC. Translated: CAGGGVNIQDF.

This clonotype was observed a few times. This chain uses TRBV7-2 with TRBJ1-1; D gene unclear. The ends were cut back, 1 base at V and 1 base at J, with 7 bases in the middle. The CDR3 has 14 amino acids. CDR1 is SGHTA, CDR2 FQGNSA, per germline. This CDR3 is CASSLGPANTEAFF. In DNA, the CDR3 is TGTGCCAGCAGCTTAGGCCCAGCGAACACTGAAGCTTTCTTT.

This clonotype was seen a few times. The CDR3 reads CASSLLPGTALILYGYTF. The CDR3 DNA is TGTGCCAGCAGCTTGCTACCGGGGACAGCCCTAATTCTTTATGGCTACACCTTC. The chain recombines TRBV5-6 with TRBJ1-2; 7 positions match TRBD1. With 1 base clipped from V and 5 bases from J, the junction kept 17 bases outside the gene matches. This CDR3 is 18 amino acids long. Germline CDR1 is SGHDT and CDR2 is YYEEEE.

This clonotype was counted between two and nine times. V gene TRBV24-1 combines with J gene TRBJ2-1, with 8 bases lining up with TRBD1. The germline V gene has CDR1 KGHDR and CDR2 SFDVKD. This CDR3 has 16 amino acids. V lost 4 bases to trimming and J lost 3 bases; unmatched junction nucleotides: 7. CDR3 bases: TGTGCCACCAGTGAGAAAGGACAGGGATACTACAATGAGCAGTTCTTC. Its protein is CATSEKGQGYYNEQFF.

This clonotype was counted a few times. The CDR3 sequence: CASSLVRSGGADEQFF. CDR3 nucleotide sequence: TGTGCCAGCAGCTTAGTTCGGAGCGGGGGGGCGGATGAGCAGTTCTTC. The gene calls are TRBV7-2 and TRBJ2-1; 10 bases match TRBD2. The CDR3 covers 16 residues. Germline trimming cut 1 base from V and 8 bases from J; bases unmatched to any gene: 8. Germline-derived CDR1 and CDR2 are SGHTA and FQGNSA.